The 13 T cell receptor beta chains presented below share a single source sample, sequenced in a study of preoperative IRX-2 immunotherapy in early breast cancer. TCRdb's copy holds only in-frame clones and misses some; the assay was immunoSEQ multiplex PCR. The table shows about 98,000 clones, with roughly 85% occurring only once. Treatment of the sample: preoperative locoregional IRX-2 cytokine immunotherapy. Sequenced material: tumor tissue, taken after IRX-2 immunotherapy. Source of these receptors: a human donor with breast cancer.

V gene TRBV10-2 combines with J gene TRBJ2-3; D remains unclear. Trimming took 6 bases from V and 6 from J, leaving 19 bases between them. Germline values: CDR1 WSHSY, CDR2 SAAADI. The CDR3 runs to 15 residues. The CDR3 nucleotides are TGCGCCAGCAGATCAAGTGGGGAAACGTGGGATACGCAGTATTTT. It codes for CASRSSGETWDTQYF.

The table lists this clone with a few counts. The rearrangement links TRBV11-3 to TRBJ2-3; D is undetermined. The CDR3 contains 15 residues. Germline CDR1 SGHNT, CDR2 YENEEA. Trimming removed 1 base from V and 1 base from J, with 9 bases in between. The CDR3 DNA is TGTGCCAGCAGCTTAGGGAAGGGCCGCACAGATACGCAGTATTTT. It specifies CASSLGKGRTDTQYF.

This CDR3 reads CASSPDAGWDYGYTF. DNA for the CDR3: TGTGCCAGTAGCCCGGACGCAGGGTGGGACTATGGCTACACCTTC. V and J are TRBV19 and TRBJ1-2; weak D call: TRBD1 (5 bases). The V end lost 6 bases, the J end lost 3 bases, and 17 bases lay between the germline ends. The CDR3 contains 15 residues. Looked up from germline, CDR1 is LNHDA and CDR2 is SQIVND (reference sequence).

V usage is TRBV18 and J usage is TRBJ1-1; D unresolved. Germline V gives CDR1 KGHSH, CDR2 LQKENI. Trimming pared 4 bases from V and 0 bases from J, leaving 21 bases between. CDR3 length: 18 residues. CDR3: CASSLRAGIERLNTEAFF. The CDR3 nucleotides read TGTGCCAGCTCACTACGGGCCGGCATCGAACGTCTGAACACTGAAGCTTTCTTT.

This chain joins TRBV10-2 and TRBJ2-5; D is perhaps TRBD2 (6 bases). Trimming took off 8 bases at V and 2 bases at J, with 12 bases between the two ends. This CDR3 has 13 amino acids. Germline values: CDR1 WSHSY, CDR2 SAAADI. The CDR3 sequence is CASDAGRQETQYF. The CDR3 DNA reads TGCGCCAGCGATGCGGGGCGTCAAGAGACCCAGTACTTC.

The rearrangement links TRBV5-1 to TRBJ2-3; 15 nucleotides align to TRBD2. This CDR3 spans 17 amino acids. V gave up 4 bases and J gave up 6 bases; unmatched junction bases: 9. CDR1 and CDR2 (germline): SGHRS, YFSETQ. CDR3 sequence reads: CASSPGLAGGAKDTQYF. Here the CDR3 DNA reads TGCGCCAGCAGCCCAGGACTAGCGGGAGGGGCCAAGGATACGCAGTATTTT.

The rearrangement joins TRBV19 to TRBJ1-1; D might be TRBD1 (6 bases). Trimming took off 6 bases at V and 3 bases at J, with 14 bases between the two ends. The CDR3 is made up of 14 amino acids. Germline V gene sequence: CDR1 LNHDA, CDR2 SQIVND (reference sequence). The CDR3 loop reads CASSDRPRDTEAFF. CDR3 coding DNA: TGTGCCAGTAGCGACAGGCCCAGGGACACTGAAGCTTTCTTT.

A note on this clone: The junction differs from germline at one of its ends, possibly a read error. At least one nucleotide is ambiguous or was not read, and the resulting amino acid is denoted X. The J gene is TRBJ2-7, the V gene TRBV19, with TRBD1 identical over 9 bases. Germline loops: CDR1 LNHDA, CDR2 SQIVND (reference sequence). There are 14 residues in the CDR3. Here the CDR3 DNA reads TGTGYCAGTAGTATGGGACAGGGCTCCTACGAGCAGTACTTC. As protein: CXSSMGQGSYEQYF.

The CDR3 protein is CASSLDRVSNEKLFF. CDR3 coding DNA: TGCGCCAGCAGCTTGGACCGGGTCTCGAACGAAAAACTGTTTTTT. V is TRBV5-1 and J is TRBJ1-4; D is unresolved. Between the trimmed V and J ends, which lost 0 bases and 8 bases, there was a span of 14 bases. Germline CDR1 reads SGHRS; CDR2 reads YFSETQ. CDR3 length equals 15 residues.

The J gene is TRBJ2-3, the V gene TRBV6-8; D remains unclear. The CDR3 length is 14 residues. Trimming removed 10 bases from V and 0 bases from J, with 14 bases in between. Germline V gives CDR1 MNHGY, CDR2 SAAAGT. The chain's CDR3 is CAISYETSTDTQYF. CDR3 nucleotide sequence: TGTGCCATCTCCTACGAAACTAGCACAGATACGCAGTATTTT.

The rearrangement links TRBV19 to TRBJ1-4; a possible D gene is TRBD1 (5 bases). Germline loops: CDR1 LNHDA, CDR2 SQIVND (reference sequence). There are 15 residues in the CDR3. Trimming took 5 bases from V and 0 from J, leaving 10 bases between them. The DNA for the CDR3 is TGTGCCAGTAGTTCAGCAGGGTCAACTAATGAAAAACTGTTTTTT. It translates to CASSSAGSTNEKLFF. Together with reference TRBV19 and TRBJ1-4, the CDR3 gives the full variable domain: DGGITQSPKYLFRKEGQNVTLSCEQNLNHDAMYWYRQDPGQGLRLIYYSQIVNDFQKGDIAEGYSVSREKKESFPLTVTSAQKNPTAFYLCASSSAGSTNEKLFFGSGTQLSVL.

The chain uses TRBV19 and TRBJ1-5; D not certain. Germline V CDR1 and CDR2: LNHDA, SQIVND (reference sequence). The germline V and J ends were trimmed by 4 bases and 1 base, with 11 bases remaining between them. The CDR3 is made up of 15 amino acids. Written as DNA, the CDR3 is TGTGCCAGTAGTAACCCGGCGGCCAGCAATCAGCCCCAGCATTTT. Translation gives CASSNPAASNQPQHF.

CDR3 amino acids: CASSITGVNTEAFF. Here the CDR3 DNA reads TGTGCCAGTAGTATTACCGGGGTGAACACTGAAGCTTTCTTT. The J gene is TRBJ1-1, the V gene TRBV19; no definite D call. The CDR3 is 14 residues long. V lost 3 bases to trimming and J lost 0 bases, with 8 bases between them. Germline V gives CDR1 LNHDA, CDR2 SQIVND (reference sequence).